A single sample is the source of the 20 T cell receptor beta chains below, sequenced in a study of CD4 and CD8 cells across lung adenocarcinoma regions. TCRdb reprocessed the PCR reads via MiXCR and lists one record per CDR3 protein. Here the sample spans about 27,000 distinct CDR3 sequences, 53% being singletons. The sample taken for sequencing was CD8+ T cells from the center of a lung tumor. All receptors come from a male donor with lung adenocarcinoma. The CD4 and CD8 labels of this study may be unreliable.

The J gene is TRBJ2-1, the V gene TRBV10-1; D may be TRBD2 (6 bases). The V gene lost 0 bases and the J gene lost 6 bases, with 12 bases spanning the gap. CDR1 and CDR2 from the germline V gene are WNHNN and SYGVQD (reference sequence). This CDR3 has 15 amino acids. The CDR3 sequence is CASSESGGNVNEQFF. The CDR3 coding sequence is TGCGCCAGCAGTGAGTCTGGCGGGAATGTCAATGAGCAGTTCTTC.

V and J are TRBV10-1 and TRBJ2-5; a weak D match, TRBD2 (5 bases). The CDR3 length is 14 residues. Germline V gene sequence: CDR1 WNHNN, CDR2 SYGVQD (reference sequence). CDR3 sequence: CAGSGSHDKDTQYF. The DNA for the CDR3 is TGCGCGGGCAGTGGGAGCCATGACAAAGATACGCAGTACTTC.

This clonotype was detected only a few times. The junction and the germline gene differ at one end; a read error may be behind it. The J gene is TRBJ2-3, the V gene TRBV6-1; 9 nucleotides agree with TRBD2. CDR1 and CDR2 from the germline V gene are MNHNS and SASEGT. This CDR3 is built from 16 residues. The CDR3 coding sequence is TGTGCTAGCGGGGGAGCCGGGAGAGGGGACGGGGATACGCAGTATTTC. Its translation: CASGGAGRGDGDTQYF.

This clonotype was detected ten times or more. The chain carries TRBV10-1 and TRBJ2-2; no firm D call. In germline, CDR1 is WNHNN, CDR2 SYGVQD (reference sequence). The CDR3 is 12 amino acids. Trimming took off 1 base at V and 6 bases at J, with 3 bases between the two ends. The DNA for the CDR3 is TGCGCCAGCAGTGAGTACGCCGGGGAGCTGTTTTTT. Its translation is CASSEYAGELFF.

The chain recombines TRBV10-1 with TRBJ2-3; possible D gene TRBD2, 7 bases. The better agreement between TRBJ2-7 and the DNA end casts doubt on the J call. CDR1 and CDR2 from the germline V gene are WNHNN and SYGVQD (reference sequence). This CDR3 region has 15 residues. Here the CDR3 reads CASGEGGRAEDMQYF. The CDR3 region has the DNA TGCGCCAGCGGGGAGGGGGGCCGGGCCGAAGATATGCAGTACTTC.

This clonotype came up a few times. Germline is not matched at one junction end, which may reflect a read error. The genes are TRBV6-1 and TRBJ2-3; either TRBD1 or TRBD2 may supply D (5 bases each). The germline gives CDR1 MNHNS, CDR2 SASEGT. The length of the CDR3 is 16 residues. CDR3 in amino acids: CASSEAGMGVGDTQYF. DNA of the CDR3: TGTGCCAGCAGTGAAGCCGGGATGGGGGTCGGGGATACGCAGTACTTT.

A few counts support this clonotype. The chain recombines TRBV7-6 with TRBJ2-3; D possibly corresponds to TRBD2 (5 bases). Germline values: CDR1 SGHVS, CDR2 FNYEAQ. Deletions cut 0 bases from V and 1 base from J, with 8 bases between. This CDR3 is built from 15 residues. The CDR3 DNA sequence: TGTGCCAGCAGCTTAGCGGGAGTCGGCACAGATACGCAGTATTTT. Its protein is CASSLAGVGTDTQYF.

The chain joins TRBV10-1 to TRBJ2-4; either TRBD1 or TRBD2 may fit D (5 bases each). The CDR3 covers 18 residues. Per germline, CDR1 WNHNN and CDR2 SYGVQD (reference sequence). Trimming stripped 0 bases from V and 5 bases from J, with 20 bases between. CDR3 nucleotide sequence: TGCGCCAGCAGTGAGTCCGTGGGGGACGAGCTTGACCAAAACATTCAGTACTTC. This codes for CASSESVGDELDQNIQYF.

The chain has TRBV7-2 and TRBJ2-3; D is unresolved. V dropped 4 bases and J dropped 4 bases, with 9 bases sitting between them. The CDR3 has 13 amino acids. CDR1 is SGHTA and CDR2 is FQGNSA in the germline V gene. The CDR3 region has the DNA TGTGCCAGCAGCTCGTACTATGCAGATACGCAGTATTTT. Amino acids: CASSSYYADTQYF.

Note on this clonotype: A junction end diverges from the germline sequence, so it may reflect a read error. Here the CDR3 reads CAGSGRAGKDTQYF. The CDR3, as DNA: TGTGCGGGCAGTGGGCGAGCGGGCAAAGATACCCAGTATTTC. The V gene is TRBV27, the J gene TRBJ2-3, with D possibly TRBD2 on 6 matching bases. This CDR3 spans 14 amino acids. Per the germline V gene, CDR1 is MNHEY and CDR2 is SMNVEV (reference sequence).

This chain links TRBV6-1 with TRBJ2-3; D may be TRBD1 or TRBD2 (6 bases each). V lost 0 bases to trimming and J lost 9 bases, with 19 bases between them. The CDR3 loop spans 16 amino acids. Looked up from germline, CDR1 is MNHNS and CDR2 is SASEGT. CDR3 amino acids: CASSEAGGGVEETQYF. CDR3 sequence (DNA): TGTGCCAGCAGTGAAGCCGGGGGCGGGGTCGAAGAGACGCAGTATTTT.

This clonotype showed up many times. The J gene is TRBJ2-5, the V gene TRBV4-1; the match to TRBD1 covers 8 bases. This CDR3 is 16 amino acids long. Germline trimming cut 0 bases from V and 6 bases from J; bases unmatched to any gene: 9. Germline lookup yields CDR1 MGHRA and CDR2 YSYEKL. In nucleotides, the CDR3 is TGCGCCAGCAGCCAAGATTGGGCAGGGGGCGAGAAGACCCAGTACTTC. Its translation: CASSQDWAGGEKTQYF.

On this clonotype: An end of the junction differs from the germline gene, which may be a read error. This sequence joins TRBV6-1 and TRBJ2-4; 8 nucleotides line up with TRBD2. This CDR3 region has 16 residues. From germline, CDR1 is MNHNS and CDR2 SASEGT. CDR3: CASSVAGLGARNMQYF. In DNA form, the CDR3 reads TGTGCCAGCAGTGTAGCGGGGCTGGGAGCCAGAAACATGCAGTACTTC.

This clonotype was recorded at least ten times. V is TRBV7-2 and J is TRBJ2-5, with D unresolved. Germline loops: CDR1 SGHTA, CDR2 FQGNSA. Between the trimmed V and J ends, which lost 5 bases and 2 bases, there was a span of 18 bases. This CDR3 has 16 residues. CDR3 nucleotides: TGTGCCAGCAGCCACCGAGTAGCAGCAGGACAAGAGACCCAGTACTTC. This codes for CASSHRVAAGQETQYF.

This clonotype came up a few times. The chain combines TRBV11-3 with TRBJ2-1, with 8 bases lining up with TRBD2. Judging by the DNA end, TRBJ2-5 fits better; the J call may be wrong. In germline, CDR1 is SGHNT, CDR2 YENEEA. The CDR3 spans 13 residues. The CDR3 DNA is TGTGCCAGCAGCGGAACTAGCGGAGAGACCCAGTACTTC. It encodes CASSGTSGETQYF.

The chain recombines TRBV6-1 with TRBJ2-1, with 9 bases fitting TRBD2. Germline V gene lookup returns CDR1 MNHNS and CDR2 SASEGT. Losses at the gene ends were 6 bases for V and 3 bases for J; bases not matched to a gene: 21. CDR3 length equals 20 residues. CDR3 DNA sequence: TGTGCCAGCAGGCCCCGGACGAGCCCTTCGGTAGCGGGGGTCTACAATGAGCAGTTCTTC. It codes for CASRPRTSPSVAGVYNEQFF.

V is TRBV6-5 and J is TRBJ2-3; 11 bases align to TRBD2. This CDR3 is built from 19 residues. V was pared by 4 bases and J by 1 base, with 13 bases of the junction left unmatched. Germline V gives CDR1 MNHEY, CDR2 SVGAGI. The CDR3 sequence is CASSSTGLAGGRRTDTQYF. CDR3 nucleotide sequence: TGTGCCAGCAGTTCCACCGGATTAGCGGGGGGGCGACGCACAGATACGCAGTATTTT.

The chain couples TRBV27 to TRBJ2-1; the D gene is possibly TRBD2 (6 bases). Germline assignment: CDR1 MNHEY and CDR2 SMNVEV (reference sequence). The CDR3 contains 15 residues. Between the trimmed V and J ends, which lost 6 bases and 2 bases, there was a span of 14 bases. In nucleotides, the CDR3 is TGTGCCAGCAGCGCCAGGAGGGCCCCCTACAATGAGCAGTTCTTC. Its translation is CASSARRAPYNEQFF.

As regards this clonotype: Mismatch with germline at one junction end may stem from a read error. This chain joins TRBV27 and TRBJ2-2; TRBD1 might be the D (5 bases). The closer fit of TRBJ2-3 to the DNA end suggests the J call may be wrong. Germline CDR1 and CDR2: MNHEY and SMNVEV (reference sequence). This CDR3 spans 14 amino acids. This CDR3 is CASRPGLSTGTQYF. The CDR3 DNA follows: TGTGCCAGCAGACCGGGTCTGAGCACAGGTACGCAGTATTTT.

Details on this clonotype: This sequence may be a read error, since a much larger clone differs from it by one base. The rearrangement joins TRBV6-1 to TRBJ2-3, with no clear D. Germline loops: CDR1 MNHNS, CDR2 SASEGT. The CDR3 has 12 amino acids. This CDR3 is CASSGRHNEQLF. CDR3 coding DNA: TGTGCCAGCAGTGGTAGACACAATGAGCAGCTCTTC.